Below, one T cell receptor beta chain is given with its context. What it binds is not known. The data were taken from a study of shared clonotypes between healthy human individuals. Clones were read by immunoSEQ multiplex PCR, and TCRdb kept only the in-frame ones, dropping some. The table includes 2 million to 2.5 million clones, 95% detected once. Study findings and constraints: Non-shared clonotypes showed lower generation probabilities than clonotypes common to all four donors. Of the naive CD4 clonotypes, roughly 5.2% were shared across several donors.

Sequencing input: naive CD4+ T cells sorted from blood. Subset: CD45RA+ positively selected. This sequence originates from a young man in good health.

Written as DNA, the CDR3 is TGTGCCTGGGGACAGGGGGATGGCGGCTACACCTTC. Amino acid sequence: CAWGQGDGGYTF. The rearrangement uses TRBV30 and TRBJ1-2; 10 nucleotides match TRBD1. J lost 8 bases, V lost 5 bases, and 5 bases had no gene match. The length of the CDR3 is 12 residues. CDR1 is GTSNPN, CDR2 SVGIG, per germline (reference sequence).